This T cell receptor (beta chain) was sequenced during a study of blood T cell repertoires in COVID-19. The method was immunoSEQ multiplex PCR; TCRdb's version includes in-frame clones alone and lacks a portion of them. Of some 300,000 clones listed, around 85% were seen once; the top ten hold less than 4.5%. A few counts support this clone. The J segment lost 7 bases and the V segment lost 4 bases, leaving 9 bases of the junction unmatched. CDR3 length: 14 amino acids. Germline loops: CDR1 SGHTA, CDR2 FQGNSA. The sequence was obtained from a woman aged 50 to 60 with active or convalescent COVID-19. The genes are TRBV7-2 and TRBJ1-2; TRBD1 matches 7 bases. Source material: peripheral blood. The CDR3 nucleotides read TGTGCCAGCAGCTACGGGACAGCTCTAGTTGGCTACACCTTC. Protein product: CASSYGTALVGYTF.